These 13 T cell receptor beta chains were all obtained from the same sample, sequenced in a study of OX40 agonist ivuxolimab in advanced cancers. Sequencing used immunoSEQ multiplex PCR; TCRdb keeps in-frame clones, though not all of them. The table lists nearly 25,000 clones, around 90% of them singletons. The source material was CD4+ or CD8+ T cells sorted from blood, sampled in a trial of the OX40 agonist ivuxolimab. The receptors derive from an adult with an advanced solid tumor such as melanoma, head and neck, liver or kidney cancer.

The chain recombines TRBV28 with TRBJ2-1; D is perhaps TRBD2 (6 bases). CDR3 length equals 18 residues. In germline, CDR1 is MDHEN, CDR2 SYDVKM. V was cut by 8 bases and J by 6 bases, with 29 bases left in between. DNA of the CDR3: TGTGCCAGCGGGCCTCAAAAGGCGGGACTTCAGGGATTCAATGAGCAGTTCTTC. It encodes CASGPQKAGLQGFNEQFF.

V usage is TRBV7-9 and J usage is TRBJ2-2, with D possibly being TRBD2 (7 bases). The CDR3 runs 16 residues. Trimming pared 4 bases from V and 0 bases from J, leaving 12 bases between. Germline assignment: CDR1 SEHNR and CDR2 FQNEAQ (reference sequence). The CDR3 is CASSSIGGANTGELFF. CDR3 DNA sequence: TGTGCCAGCAGCTCAATAGGGGGGGCGAACACCGGGGAGCTGTTTTTT. The whole variable domain, filled in from reference TRBV7-9 and TRBJ2-2, reads DTGVSQNPRHKITKRGQNVTFRCDPISEHNRLYWYRQTLGQGPEFLTYFQNEAQLEKSRLLSDRFSAERPKGSFSTLEIQRTEQGDSAMYLCASSSIGGANTGELFFGEGSRLTVL.

This clone was seen a handful of times. V gene TRBV10-1 combines with J gene TRBJ2-1, with D hard to call. Germline V gene data show CDR1 as WNHNN and CDR2 as SYGVQD (reference sequence). The CDR3 totals 13 residues. V gave up 5 bases and J gave up 3 bases, with 8 bases separating them. CDR3 sequence (DNA): TGCGCCAGCAGTTCCCGCAGCTACAATGAGCAGTTCTTC. This encodes CASSSRSYNEQFF.

The rearrangement links TRBV28 to TRBJ2-5; D is perhaps TRBD1 or TRBD2 (5 bases each). The CDR3 contains 13 residues. Trimming cost V 4 bases and J 2 bases, with 8 bases left between them. Germline lookup yields CDR1 MDHEN and CDR2 SYDVKM. For the CDR3, the DNA is TGTGCCAGCAGTTGGGACGGGCAAGAGACCCAGTACTTC. This sequence encodes CASSWDGQETQYF.

The gene calls are TRBV5-4 and TRBJ2-5, with 8 bases lining up with TRBD2. The J call may be mistaken, given a closer DNA end match to TRBJ2-7. CDR3 length equals 14 residues. CDR1 is SGHNT and CDR2 is YYREEE in the germline V gene (reference sequence). The CDR3 protein is CASSRGGGSYEQYF. The CDR3 region has the DNA TGTGCCAGCAGCCGGGGGGGAGGGTCCTACGAGCAGTACTTC.

This clone has just one count. This chain joins TRBV11-2 and TRBJ2-2; 8 bases match TRBD2. Trimming at V came to 5 bases and at J to 6 bases, leaving 5 bases not matched to a gene. This CDR3 region has 14 residues. Per germline, CDR1 SGHAT and CDR2 FQNNGV. The CDR3 DNA sequence: TGTGCCAGCAGCAAAACTAGCGGCGCCGGGGAGCTGTTTTTT. It yields the protein CASSKTSGAGELFF.

This chain uses TRBV4-1 with TRBJ2-3, with a tentative D call TRBD2 (6 bases). Trimming stripped 6 bases from V and 2 bases from J, with 21 bases between. The CDR3 sequence is 17 residues long. Germline loops: CDR1 MGHRA, CDR2 YSYEKL. The chain's CDR3 is CASRPRLPGLLTDTQYF. CDR3 nucleotides: TGCGCCAGCAGGCCAAGGTTACCGGGACTCCTCACAGATACGCAGTATTTT.

This sequence joins TRBV4-3 and TRBJ2-1; possibly TRBD2 for D (6 bases). Trimming stripped 0 bases from V and 4 bases from J, with 10 bases between. Germline lookup yields CDR1 LGHNA and CDR2 YSLEER. The CDR3 length is 15 residues. The chain's CDR3 is CASSQDWRGYNEQFF. CDR3 bases: TGCGCCAGCAGCCAAGATTGGAGGGGTTACAATGAGCAGTTCTTC.

This chain uses TRBV5-1 with TRBJ2-7; 10 bases are a match to TRBD1. V lost 3 bases, J lost 3 bases, and 0 bases stayed unmatched. The germline CDR1 and CDR2 sequences are SGHRS and YFSETQ. The CDR3 is 13 amino acids. The CDR3: CASSWDRGYEQYF. The CDR3 bases are TGCGCCAGCAGCTGGGACAGGGGCTACGAGCAGTACTTC.

The chain links TRBV7-3 to TRBJ1-5, with D unclear. The CDR3 totals 17 residues. The V gene's germline CDR1 is SGHTA and CDR2 FQGTGA. Trimming left V 4 bases short and J 0 bases short, with 16 bases between. In nucleotides, the CDR3 is TGTGCCAGCAGCTCCATAGGACGGGAGAATAGCAATCAGCCCCAGCATTTT. Encoded protein: CASSSIGRENSNQPQHF.

This chain links TRBV29-1 with TRBJ1-2; no clear D. V gave up 6 bases and J gave up 3 bases, with 14 bases separating them. The CDR3 has 13 residues. Germline V gene data show CDR1 as SQVTM and CDR2 as ANQGSEA. In DNA, the CDR3 is TGCAGCGTGACTAGTAGGGTCCACTATGGCTACACCTTC. As protein: CSVTSRVHYGYTF. Drawing the rest from reference TRBV29-1 and TRBJ1-2, the complete variable domain is SAVISQKPSRDICQRGTSLTIQCQVDSQVTMMFWYRQQPGQSLTLIATANQGSEATYESGFVIDKFPISRPNLTFSTLTVSNMSPEDSSIYLCSVTSRVHYGYTFGSGTRLTVV.

The rearrangement uses TRBV2 and TRBJ2-7; TRBD1 is a possible D gene (5 bases). Between the trimmed V and J ends, which lost 6 bases and 0 bases, there was a span of 9 bases. CDR3 length: 13 amino acids. Per germline, CDR1 SNHLY and CDR2 FYNNEI. DNA for the CDR3: TGTGCCAGCAGATGGACATTCTCCTACGAGCAGTACTTC. It yields the protein CASRWTFSYEQYF.

The chain is built from TRBV6-5 and TRBJ1-2; 7 bases line up with TRBD1. Losses at the gene ends were 0 bases for V and 4 bases for J; bases not matched to a gene: 2. Germline values: CDR1 MNHEY, CDR2 SVGAGI. The CDR3 contains 14 residues. CDR3 DNA sequence: TGTGCCAGCAGTTACTCGAACAGGGGCTATGGCTACACCTTC. The encoded protein is CASSYSNRGYGYTF.